This T cell receptor beta chain is drawn from a study of cytotoxic CD8 clonotypes in ibrutinib-treated CLL. Looking at the study overall: Response sampling came at median approximately a year of treatment, ranging about 6 to 40 months.

The table lists this clone with a few counts. The antigen remains undetermined. Investigators sought sequencing depths of between 1 in 200,000 and 1 in 1 million T cells. Assay used: immunoSEQ multiplex PCR; TCRdb lists only in-frame clones, some missing. The table includes tens of thousands of clones, 56% detected once. Notes on the study in general: Whereas clonality rose at ibrutinib response, it declined toward baseline at progression.

CDR1 MDHEN and CDR2 SYDVKM come from the germline V gene. The CDR3 runs to 16 residues. Between the trimmed V and J ends, which lost 6 bases and 5 bases, there was a span of 20 bases. The TCR was taken from a human donor with chronic lymphocytic leukemia. Here the sequenced sample was PBMCs, taken after 24 months of ibrutinib treatment. The chain combines TRBV28 with TRBJ2-1; a weak D match, TRBD1 (6 bases). The chain's CDR3 is CASSSGGTPVNNEQFF. CDR3 coding DNA: TGTGCCAGCAGCTCTGGGGGCACCCCGGTGAACAATGAGCAGTTCTTC.